This TCR beta chain came from a study of blood T cell repertoires in COVID-19. For the study at large: From the United States, Italy and Spain came samples of acute and convalescent COVID-19. PBMCs, B-cell-depleted T cells, or T cells provided the cDNA or gDNA that made up the material.

As originally analysed: Reference gene primers were amplified, and this amplification served to estimate nucleated cell counts. Sequencing was performed with immunoSEQ multiplex PCR; in TCRdb, only in-frame clones are kept and a portion is missing. That table gives V, J and clone size, and the DNA gave D and trimming. The repertoire holds roughly 190,000 clones, with 82% as singletons. It was during active infection that Seattle patients were enrolled and then longitudinally followed. This clone was seen a few times. CDR3 length: 14 residues. The germline V gene encodes CDR1 LNHDA and CDR2 SQIVND (reference sequence). Unmatched junction bases numbered 2, after V lost 4 bases and J lost 4 bases.

The chain couples TRBV19 to TRBJ2-5, with TRBD2 matching over 11 bases. Sequences were obtained from peripheral blood. The origin of this receptor is a woman in her fifties or sixties with COVID-19, enrolled during active disease. CDR3 protein: CASSSTSGGETQYF. The CDR3 DNA follows: TGTGCCAGTAGTAGCACTAGCGGGGGAGAGACCCAGTACTTC.